Listed below are T cell receptor beta chains from one sample, sequenced in a study of T cells in Graves' hyperthyroidism and ophthalmopathy. TCRdb re-analysed the multiplex PCR reads in MiXCR, keeping a single row per CDR3 protein. The sample has 540,000 or so distinct CDR3 sequences; around 16% are singletons. The sample comprised blood. These receptor sequences come from a woman in her twenties or thirties with Graves' hyperthyroidism. CDR3s include the opening cysteine and the closing phenylalanine or tryptophan. D genes are given only for firm matches. Some rows have no size entry. The others give once, few or many, or a class for an expanded clone.

CDR3nt: TGTGCCAGCATTATTTCCGGGACCATTTCACCCCTCCACTTT
CDR3aa: CASIISGTISPLHF
v_gene: TRBV12-3/TRBV12-4
d_gene: -
j_gene: TRBJ1-6
abundance: many

CDR3nt: TGTGCCAGCAGTGAAATCCCTGCCGTTACCTACGAGCAGTACTTC
CDR3aa: CASSEIPAVTYEQYF
v_gene: TRBV6-1
d_gene: -
j_gene: TRBJ2-7
abundance: many

CDR3nt: TGCGCCACCTCGGGCCCTGGGGGCGAGCAGTACTTC
CDR3aa: CATSGPGGEQYF
v_gene: TRBV5-1
d_gene: -
j_gene: TRBJ2-7
abundance: few

CDR3nt: TGCAGCGTTGAAACAGGGGAAGACTCTGGGGCCAACGTCCTGACTTTC
CDR3aa: CSVETGEDSGANVLTF
v_gene: TRBV29-1
d_gene: TRBD1
j_gene: TRBJ2-6
abundance: few

CDR3nt: TGTGCCTGGAGAGGACAGGTGGGGCGAGATACGCAGTATTTT
CDR3aa: CAWRGQVGRDTQYF
v_gene: TRBV30
d_gene: TRBD1
j_gene: TRBJ2-3
abundance: -

CDR3nt: TGTGCCAGCAGCCAAGATTCAAGCGGGCTTGAGCAGTTCTTC
CDR3aa: CASSQDSSGLEQFF
v_gene: TRBV4-2
d_gene: -
j_gene: TRBJ2-1
abundance: -

CDR3nt: TGTGCCAGCAGCCGAGGGACTAGCGGAGTGAACACCGGGGAGCTGTTTTTT
CDR3aa: CASSRGTSGVNTGELFF
v_gene: TRBV3-1
d_gene: TRBD2
j_gene: TRBJ2-2
abundance: -

CDR3nt: TGTGCCAGCTCACCTTATCTAGCGGGAGGGCCGGGGGAGCAGTACTTC
CDR3aa: CASSPYLAGGPGEQYF
v_gene: TRBV18
d_gene: TRBD2
j_gene: TRBJ2-7
abundance: few

CDR3nt: TGTGCCAGCAGCTTAGTATTACTCCGGGGGGCGAGAGCCAAAAACATTCAGTACTTC
CDR3aa: CASSLVLLRGARAKNIQYF
v_gene: TRBV7-9
d_gene: -
j_gene: TRBJ2-4
abundance: few

CDR3nt: TGTGCCACCAGCAGTCAGAATTGGGGGAATGAGCAGTTCTTC
CDR3aa: CATSSQNWGNEQFF
v_gene: TRBV15
d_gene: -
j_gene: TRBJ2-1
abundance: -

CDR3nt: TGTGCCAGCAGCTTCCCCGGGACTGAGCAGTTCTTC
CDR3aa: CASSFPGTEQFF
v_gene: TRBV7-9
d_gene: -
j_gene: TRBJ2-1
abundance: many

CDR3nt: TGTGCCAGCAGCCTTACCGGGACTAGCGGGAGAGGACCAGATACGCAGTATTTT
CDR3aa: CASSLTGTSGRGPDTQYF
v_gene: TRBV7-2
d_gene: TRBD2
j_gene: TRBJ2-3
abundance: many

CDR3nt: TGCAGTGCTAGTATTGAGGGGCGCTCCTACAATGAGCAGTTCTTC
CDR3aa: CSASIEGRSYNEQFF
v_gene: TRBV20-1
d_gene: -
j_gene: TRBJ2-1
abundance: -

CDR3nt: TGTGCTAGTGGTTCCCCCGGACTAGCGGAGGGGTGGGATGAGCAGTTCTTC
CDR3aa: CASGSPGLAEGWDEQFF
v_gene: TRBV12-5
d_gene: TRBD2
j_gene: TRBJ2-1
abundance: many

CDR3nt: TGTGCCAGCAGTTACCCCGGACAGGGGGGCTACGAGCAGTACTTC
CDR3aa: CASSYPGQGGYEQYF
v_gene: TRBV6-9
d_gene: TRBD1
j_gene: TRBJ2-7
abundance: -

CDR3nt: TGTGCCAGCAGCAGTAGCGGGAGCGCAAATGAGCAGTTCTTC
CDR3aa: CASSSSGSANEQFF
v_gene: TRBV7-3
d_gene: TRBD2
j_gene: TRBJ2-1
abundance: many

CDR3nt: TGTGCCAGCAGCTTAGTACGGGAATTGAATAGCAATCAGCCCCAGCATTTT
CDR3aa: CASSLVRELNSNQPQHF
v_gene: TRBV11-3
d_gene: -
j_gene: TRBJ1-5
abundance: many

CDR3nt: TGTGCCAGCAGCCTTAGCGGAGCGGTGTACAATGAGCAGTTCTTC
CDR3aa: CASSLSGAVYNEQFF
v_gene: TRBV11-2
d_gene: -
j_gene: TRBJ2-1
abundance: many

CDR3nt: TGTGCCAGCAGCTTAAGAAACGAGGGGGTTAACACTGAAGCTTTCTTT
CDR3aa: CASSLRNEGVNTEAFF
v_gene: TRBV7-9
d_gene: -
j_gene: TRBJ1-1
abundance: -

CDR3nt: TGCAGTGGCGTACCAGGGAACACAGATACGCAGTATTTT
CDR3aa: CSGVPGNTDTQYF
v_gene: TRBV20-1
d_gene: -
j_gene: TRBJ2-3
abundance: many

CDR3nt: TGTGCCAGCAGTTTCTCAAGCGGTCGGGATTCCAATGAGCAGTTCTTC
CDR3aa: CASSFSSGRDSNEQFF
v_gene: TRBV28
d_gene: -
j_gene: TRBJ2-1
abundance: many

CDR3nt: TGTGCCAGCAGCGTAGCAGGGGTTAACAATGAGCAGTTCTTC
CDR3aa: CASSVAGVNNEQFF
v_gene: TRBV9
d_gene: -
j_gene: TRBJ2-1
abundance: few

CDR3nt: TGTGCCAGCAGCGTAGGCGTACTAGAAGAGACCCAGTACTTC
CDR3aa: CASSVGVLEETQYF
v_gene: TRBV9
d_gene: -
j_gene: TRBJ2-5
abundance: -

CDR3nt: TGTGCCATCAGTGAGTCGGGTAGGCGGGGCACCGGGGAGCTGTTTTTT
CDR3aa: CAISESGRRGTGELFF
v_gene: TRBV10-3
d_gene: -
j_gene: TRBJ2-2
abundance: few

CDR3nt: TGCAGTGCTAGAGATCGACTAGCGGGGTACACAGATACGCAGTATTTT
CDR3aa: CSARDRLAGYTDTQYF
v_gene: TRBV20-1
d_gene: TRBD2
j_gene: TRBJ2-3
abundance: many

CDR3nt: TGTGCCAGCAGGAGGGGGACCGGGGTTTTAAAGTTCTTC
CDR3aa: CASRRGTGVLKFF
v_gene: TRBV11-2
d_gene: -
j_gene: TRBJ2-1
abundance: -

CDR3nt: TGTGCCAGCTCGTCTAATGCGGACAGGAGCACAGATACGCAGTATTTT
CDR3aa: CASSSNADRSTDTQYF
v_gene: TRBV18
d_gene: TRBD1
j_gene: TRBJ2-3
abundance: many

CDR3nt: TGTGCCAGCAGGCCTCCGGGGGCGAAGGCAGATACGCAGTATTTT
CDR3aa: CASRPPGAKADTQYF
v_gene: TRBV6-1
d_gene: -
j_gene: TRBJ2-3
abundance: many

CDR3nt: TGTGCCAGCAGCTTAAGGCGGGTGTCCACCGGGGAGCTGTTTTTT
CDR3aa: CASSLRRVSTGELFF
v_gene: TRBV11-2
d_gene: -
j_gene: TRBJ2-2
abundance: many

CDR3nt: TGCGCCAGCAGCCGCCGAGAGGGTATCCCCGGGGAGCTGTTTTTT
CDR3aa: CASSRREGIPGELFF
v_gene: TRBV4-3
d_gene: -
j_gene: TRBJ2-2
abundance: -

CDR3nt: TGTGCCAGCAGCTTAGCAGCCGGGAGAAGGGAGACCCAGTACTTC
CDR3aa: CASSLAAGRRETQYF
v_gene: TRBV7-8
d_gene: -
j_gene: TRBJ2-5
abundance: many

CDR3nt: TGTGCCAGCAACCGCCTGAGGGGGGTAGACACTGAAGCTTTCTTT
CDR3aa: CASNRLRGVDTEAFF
v_gene: TRBV28
d_gene: -
j_gene: TRBJ1-1
abundance: -

CDR3nt: TGTGCCAGCAGCTCGGGGTTGACTGAAGCTTTCTTT
CDR3aa: CASSSGLTEAFF
v_gene: TRBV5-6
d_gene: -
j_gene: TRBJ1-1
abundance: many

CDR3nt: TGTGCCAGCAGTCCGCCTGGACTAGCGGGGGGATCGGATACGCAGTATTTT
CDR3aa: CASSPPGLAGGSDTQYF
v_gene: TRBV5-4
d_gene: TRBD2
j_gene: TRBJ2-3
abundance: -

CDR3nt: TGTGCCAGCAGTTACTCCACAGTGCTGCAATCCAATGAGCAGTTCTTC
CDR3aa: CASSYSTVLQSNEQFF
v_gene: TRBV6-2/TRBV6-3
d_gene: -
j_gene: TRBJ2-1
abundance: -

CDR3nt: TGTGCCAGCAGCTTAGCAGGACAGAACACTGAAGCTTTCTTT
CDR3aa: CASSLAGQNTEAFF
v_gene: TRBV7-9
d_gene: -
j_gene: TRBJ1-1
abundance: -

CDR3nt: TGCAGCGTCGACGACTACAATGAGCAGTTCTTC
CDR3aa: CSVDDYNEQFF
v_gene: TRBV29-1
d_gene: -
j_gene: TRBJ2-1
abundance: many

CDR3nt: TGTGCCAGCAGCCCCGGGCCCCTGGGAGACTACACCTTC
CDR3aa: CASSPGPLGDYTF
v_gene: TRBV2
d_gene: -
j_gene: TRBJ1-2
abundance: many

CDR3nt: TGTGCCAGCAGTTACAGGGGGCGCGGAGGCTACACCTTC
CDR3aa: CASSYRGRGGYTF
v_gene: TRBV6-5
d_gene: TRBD1
j_gene: TRBJ1-2
abundance: -

CDR3nt: TGTGCCATCAGTGAGGGGTCCGCTCTCCCGACCAAAAACATTCAGTACTTC
CDR3aa: CAISEGSALPTKNIQYF
v_gene: TRBV10-3
d_gene: -
j_gene: TRBJ2-4
abundance: few

CDR3nt: TGCAGTGCTAGAGACACGACAGGGGACTATGGCTACACCTTC
CDR3aa: CSARDTTGDYGYTF
v_gene: TRBV20-1
d_gene: TRBD1
j_gene: TRBJ1-2
abundance: many

CDR3nt: TGCAGCGTTGAAGCCCCGGGGTTGTCCTACAATGAGCAGTTCTTC
CDR3aa: CSVEAPGLSYNEQFF
v_gene: TRBV29-1
d_gene: -
j_gene: TRBJ2-1
abundance: few

CDR3nt: TGTGCCAGCAGTTACCTACGGACAGGGGGGTGGGGATCACCCCTCCACTTT
CDR3aa: CASSYLRTGGWGSPLHF
v_gene: TRBV6-9
d_gene: TRBD1
j_gene: TRBJ1-6
abundance: -

CDR3nt: TGTGCCAGTAGAGGAATCGGGGACGAGACCCAGTACTTC
CDR3aa: CASRGIGDETQYF
v_gene: TRBV19
d_gene: -
j_gene: TRBJ2-5
abundance: -

CDR3nt: TGTGCCAGCAGTCCAGGGCATAATTCACCCCTCCACTTT
CDR3aa: CASSPGHNSPLHF
v_gene: TRBV6-1
d_gene: -
j_gene: TRBJ1-6
abundance: few

CDR3nt: TGTGCCAGCAGTTCAAAGACAGGGTGGAACACTGAAGCTTTCTTT
CDR3aa: CASSSKTGWNTEAFF
v_gene: TRBV6-1
d_gene: TRBD1
j_gene: TRBJ1-1
abundance: -

CDR3nt: TGTGCCAGCAGCGTAGCCAGTGCCTATAACTATGGCTACACCTTC
CDR3aa: CASSVASAYNYGYTF
v_gene: TRBV9
d_gene: -
j_gene: TRBJ1-2
abundance: -

CDR3nt: TGTGCCAGCTCACCACCGGGGGGCATAAGCACCGGGGAGCTGTTTTTT
CDR3aa: CASSPPGGISTGELFF
v_gene: TRBV18
d_gene: -
j_gene: TRBJ2-2
abundance: -

CDR3nt: TGTGCCAGCAGTGGGGACCAACAAGAGACCCAGTACTTC
CDR3aa: CASSGDQQETQYF
v_gene: TRBV2
d_gene: -
j_gene: TRBJ2-5
abundance: many

CDR3nt: TGTGCCAGCAGCCCTGACGGGAACCCCACAGGGGATTACTTC
CDR3aa: CASSPDGNPTGDYF
v_gene: TRBV7-2
d_gene: TRBD1
j_gene: TRBJ2-5
abundance: -

CDR3nt: TGTGCCAGTAGTCCGGGAGGCAGTCTGGAAAAACTGTTTTTT
CDR3aa: CASSPGGSLEKLFF
v_gene: TRBV19
d_gene: -
j_gene: TRBJ1-4
abundance: -

CDR3nt: TGCGCCAGCAGCTTGGTCCGGACAGGTTCCTACGAGCAGTACTTC
CDR3aa: CASSLVRTGSYEQYF
v_gene: TRBV5-1
d_gene: TRBD1
j_gene: TRBJ2-7
abundance: many

CDR3nt: TGTGCCAGCAGTGAGTCGGATGAGACCCAGTACTTC
CDR3aa: CASSESDETQYF
v_gene: TRBV2
d_gene: -
j_gene: TRBJ2-5
abundance: many

CDR3nt: TGTGCCAGCAGTGAAGGACAGGGAGGTGGTTACGAGCAGTACTTC
CDR3aa: CASSEGQGGGYEQYF
v_gene: TRBV6-1
d_gene: -
j_gene: TRBJ2-7
abundance: few

CDR3nt: TGTGCCAGCAGTTTAGGGGACAGGGCCTTCAAATACTCTGGGGCCAACGTCCTGACTTTC
CDR3aa: CASSLGDRAFKYSGANVLTF
v_gene: TRBV12-3/TRBV12-4
d_gene: TRBD1
j_gene: TRBJ2-6
abundance: many

CDR3nt: TGTGCCAGCAGCTTAGAAGAGGGACGGGAGTTCTATGGCTACACCTTC
CDR3aa: CASSLEEGREFYGYTF
v_gene: TRBV7-2
d_gene: -
j_gene: TRBJ1-2
abundance: few

CDR3nt: TGTGCCTGGAGTAGTCCGGACTACGAGCAGTACTTC
CDR3aa: CAWSSPDYEQYF
v_gene: TRBV30
d_gene: -
j_gene: TRBJ2-7
abundance: many

CDR3nt: TGTGCCAGCCGAAGCCGGCTAGCGGGGATAGATACGCAGTATTTT
CDR3aa: CASRSRLAGIDTQYF
v_gene: TRBV11-2
d_gene: TRBD2
j_gene: TRBJ2-3
abundance: many

CDR3nt: TGTGCCAGCTCACCGGGGGCGGCTGGAAACACCATATATTTT
CDR3aa: CASSPGAAGNTIYF
v_gene: TRBV18
d_gene: -
j_gene: TRBJ1-3
abundance: few

CDR3nt: TGTGCCAGCAGTAGATCTAGCGGGCAGATCTACGAGCAGTACTTC
CDR3aa: CASSRSSGQIYEQYF
v_gene: TRBV27
d_gene: TRBD2
j_gene: TRBJ2-7
abundance: few